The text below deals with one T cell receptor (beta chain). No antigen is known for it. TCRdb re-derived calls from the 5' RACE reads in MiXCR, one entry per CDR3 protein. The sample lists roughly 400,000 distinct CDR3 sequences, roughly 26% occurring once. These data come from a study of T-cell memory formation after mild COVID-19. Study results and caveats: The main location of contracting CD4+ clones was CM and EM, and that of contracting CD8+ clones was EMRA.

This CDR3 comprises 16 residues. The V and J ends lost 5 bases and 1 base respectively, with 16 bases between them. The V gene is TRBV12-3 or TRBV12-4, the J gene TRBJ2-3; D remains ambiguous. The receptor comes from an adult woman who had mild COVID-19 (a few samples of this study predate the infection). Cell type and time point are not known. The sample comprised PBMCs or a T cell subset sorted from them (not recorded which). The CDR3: CASSPLASRGTDTQYF. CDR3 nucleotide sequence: TGTGCCAGCAGTCCTCTCGCCAGTCGGGGCACAGATACGCAGTATTTT.